This T cell receptor beta chain came from a study of cytomegalovirus exposure and HLA in healthy donors. The approximately 120-subject validation cohort, separate from the roughly 670-subject first cohort, included the donors. The CDR3 spans 14 residues. The germline gives CDR1 SGHRS, CDR2 YFSETQ. V lost 4 bases and J lost 4, with 14 bases in between. Clones were sequenced by immunoSEQ multiplex PCR, and TCRdb holds only the in-frame ones, with some missing. Of hundreds of thousands of clones listed, over 75% were seen once; the top ten hold approximately 0.88%. This chain joins TRBV5-1 and TRBJ1-1; tentatively, D is TRBD1 (6 bases). The sequence was obtained from a woman younger than 30 in good health and CMV-seronegative. Sequencing used PBMCs. CDR3 in amino acids: CASSHNTGRTEAFF. CDR3 sequence (DNA): TGCGCCAGCAGCCACAATACAGGGCGCACTGAAGCTTTCTTT.